The clone carrying this T cell receptor beta chain was picked up a small number of times. Its antigen is unknown. This sample was included in a study of cytomegalovirus exposure and HLA in healthy donors. General observations from the study: Several of the most significant clusters appeared linked to common viral pathogens, based on a later analysis. More clonal expansion characterized HLA-associated TCR beta chains than equally common others in a later analysis. TCR beta sequences reportedly predicted most subjects' HLA-A and HLA-B alleles accurately.

Both 60 Vbeta primers and 13 Jbeta primers went into the PCR. Original analysis: About 10 million shared chains were among around 80 million unique TCR beta chains counted in a later analysis. Clones were read by immunoSEQ multiplex PCR, and TCRdb kept only the in-frame ones, dropping some. That table furnishes V, J and clone size, whereas the DNA furnished D and trimming. Of 150,000 to 200,000 clones listed, about 85% are singletons. The TCR sequence derives from a male donor in good health and CMV-seropositive. The specimen sequenced was PBMCs.

The CDR3 spells CASSINKNTEAFF. In DNA form, the CDR3 reads TGTGCCAGTAGTATAAACAAGAACACTGAAGCTTTCTTT. The V call is TRBV19, the J call TRBJ1-1; D gene uncertain. Germline loops: CDR1 LNHDA, CDR2 SQIVND (reference sequence). The V end lost 2 bases, the J end lost 1 base, and 5 bases lay between the germline ends. The CDR3 consists of 13 residues.